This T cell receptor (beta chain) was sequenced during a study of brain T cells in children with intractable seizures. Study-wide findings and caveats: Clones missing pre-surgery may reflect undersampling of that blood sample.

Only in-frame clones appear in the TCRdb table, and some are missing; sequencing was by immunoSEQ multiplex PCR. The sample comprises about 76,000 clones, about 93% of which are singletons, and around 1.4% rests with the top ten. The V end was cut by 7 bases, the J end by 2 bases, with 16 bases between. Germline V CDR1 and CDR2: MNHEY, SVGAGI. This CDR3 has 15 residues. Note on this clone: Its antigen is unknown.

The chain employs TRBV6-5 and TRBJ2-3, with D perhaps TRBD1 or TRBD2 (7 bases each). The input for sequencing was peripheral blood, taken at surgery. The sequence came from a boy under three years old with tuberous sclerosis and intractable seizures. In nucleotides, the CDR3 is TGTGCCAGCAACGACCAGGGGGGGTACACAGATACGCAGTATTTT. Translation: CASNDQGGYTDTQYF.